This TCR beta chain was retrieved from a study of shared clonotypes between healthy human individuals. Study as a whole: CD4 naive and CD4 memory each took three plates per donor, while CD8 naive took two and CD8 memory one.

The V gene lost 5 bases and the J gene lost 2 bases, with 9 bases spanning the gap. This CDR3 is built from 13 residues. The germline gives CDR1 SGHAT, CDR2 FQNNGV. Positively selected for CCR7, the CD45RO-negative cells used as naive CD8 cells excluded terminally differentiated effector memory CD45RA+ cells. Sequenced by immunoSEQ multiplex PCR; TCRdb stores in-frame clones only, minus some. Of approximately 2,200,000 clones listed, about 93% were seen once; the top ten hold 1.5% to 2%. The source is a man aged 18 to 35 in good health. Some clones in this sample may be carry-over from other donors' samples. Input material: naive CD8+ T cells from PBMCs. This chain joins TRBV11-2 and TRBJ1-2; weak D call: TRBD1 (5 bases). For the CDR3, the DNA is TGTGCCAGCAGCCATACAGGAAACTATGGCTACACCTTC. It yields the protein CASSHTGNYGYTF. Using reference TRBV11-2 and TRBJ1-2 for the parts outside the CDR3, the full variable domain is EAGVAQSPRYKIIEKRQSVAFWCNPISGHATLYWYQQILGQGPKLLIQFQNNGVVDDSQLPKDRFSAERLKGVDSTLKIQPAKLEDSAVYLCASSHTGNYGYTFGSGTRLTVV.